One TCR beta chain is described in this entry. Antigen specificity is unknown. Profiled with immunoSEQ multiplex PCR; TCRdb holds only in-frame clones, not every one. The table shows more than 40,000 clones, with more than 60% occurring only once. ViraFEST used viral peptide pools to expand antigen-specific CD4+ T cells before sequencing. Following culture for about ten days, CD4+ T cells were isolated. All vaccine recipients tested negative for nucleocapsid antibodies and had never contracted SARS-CoV-2 infection. The authors replaced half the medium with IL-2 medium on days 3 and 7. J was trimmed by 1 base and V by 7 bases; bases with no gene match: 6. The CDR3 has 14 residues. The germline gives CDR1 SQVTM, CDR2 ANQGSEA. The entry originates in a study of vaccination effects on CD4 cells after COVID-19. As for the study in general: All participants had two doses of either the BNT162b2 or mRNA-1273 vaccine. Whole-study results and caveats: Researchers report that only 1 of 255 vaccine-induced clones in healthy vaccinees cross-reacted with common cold coronaviruses.

This clonotype originated in a human donor who received a COVID-19 vaccine. This chain connects TRBV29-1 to TRBJ1-1, with 10 bases fitting TRBD1. The sequenced sample was CD4+ T cells from PBMCs cultured with HCoV-OC43 spike peptides, obtained before COVID-19 vaccination. Subset here: HCoV-OC43 spike overlapping peptide pool stimulation. The CDR3 spells CSARDRGWNTEAFF. For the CDR3, the DNA is TGCAGCGCCCGGGACAGGGGATGGAACACTGAAGCTTTCTTT.